One and the same sample provided the 32 T cell receptor beta chains below, sequenced in a study of OX40 agonist ivuxolimab in advanced cancers. Generated by immunoSEQ multiplex PCR, the TCRdb table keeps only in-frame clones and is missing some. The sample lists 80,000 to 85,000 clones; roughly 86% were seen once. The source was CD4+ or CD8+ T cells sorted from blood, collected in a trial of the OX40 agonist ivuxolimab. The origin of the receptors is an adult with an advanced solid tumor such as melanoma, head and neck, liver or kidney cancer.

The V gene is TRBV27, the J gene TRBJ1-2; D perhaps matches TRBD1 (5 bases). There are 13 residues in the CDR3. CDR1 MNHEY and CDR2 SMNVEV come from the germline V gene (reference sequence). Trimming shortened V by 0 bases and J by 7 bases, and 9 bases separated the two germline ends. For the CDR3, the DNA is TGTGCCAGCAGTTTATCTCAGGGAGGTGGCTACACCTTC. Protein: CASSLSQGGGYTF.

The DNA of the CDR3 is TGTGCCTGGAGGTTTTTGGGGACCGGGGAGCTGTTTTTT. This sequence encodes CAWRFLGTGELFF. The V call is TRBV30, the J call TRBJ2-2, with no clear D. Deletions cut 3 bases from V and 5 bases from J, with 10 bases between. The CDR3 has 13 residues. Germline-derived CDR1 and CDR2 are GTSNPN and SVGIG (reference sequence).

This chain uses TRBV30 with TRBJ1-1; D not certain. V lost 2 bases and J lost 7, with 11 bases in between. Germline V gene sequence: CDR1 GTSNPN, CDR2 SVGIG (reference sequence). The CDR3 loop spans 12 amino acids. The CDR3 region is CAWSKEGFEAFF. DNA for the CDR3: TGTGCCTGGAGTAAGGAAGGATTTGAAGCTTTCTTT.

J is TRBJ1-4 and V is TRBV5-1; maybe TRBD1 (6 bases). Trimming removed 8 bases from V and 4 bases from J, with 12 bases in between. The CDR3 extends over 13 amino acids. The V gene's germline CDR1 is SGHRS and CDR2 YFSETQ. CDR3 in DNA: TGCGCCAGTTCCAGGGGACTTAATGAAAAACTGTTTTTT. Its translation is CASSRGLNEKLFF.

The genes are TRBV7-6 and TRBJ2-7; TRBD2 is a possible D gene (6 bases). The CDR3 totals 15 residues. Trimming left V 5 bases short and J 3 bases short, with 17 bases between. CDR1 and CDR2 from the germline V gene are SGHVS and FNYEAQ. The CDR3 sequence is CASSPLRDLYYEQYF. The DNA for the CDR3 is TGTGCCAGCAGCCCTCTCCGGGACTTGTACTACGAGCAGTACTTC.

The V and J genes are TRBV14 and TRBJ1-3, with D hard to call. The ends were cut back, 5 bases at V and 0 bases at J, with 20 bases in the middle. The CDR3 has 18 amino acids. Germline V gene lookup returns CDR1 SGHDN and CDR2 FVKESK. DNA of the CDR3: TGTGCCAGCAGCTCCCCATCTAAGGCGGCGGTCTCTGGAAACACCATATATTTT. Translating it yields CASSSPSKAAVSGNTIYF.

This chain uses TRBV28 with TRBJ1-1; no firm D call. The CDR3 is made up of 13 amino acids. Germline V gene lookup returns CDR1 MDHEN and CDR2 SYDVKM. The germline V and J ends were trimmed by 1 base and 6 bases, with 9 bases remaining between them. The CDR3 here is CASSLYGLPEAFF. CDR3 bases: TGTGCCAGCAGTTTATATGGACTGCCTGAAGCTTTCTTT.

V is TRBV19 and J is TRBJ1-1, with 7 nucleotides matching TRBD1. V shed 4 bases, J shed 3 bases, and the junction held 5 bases outside the gene matches. The CDR3 runs to 14 residues. Per the germline V gene, CDR1 is LNHDA and CDR2 is SQIVND (reference sequence). CDR3: CASSTQGRYTEAFF. CDR3 in DNA: TGTGCCAGTAGTACACAGGGGAGGTACACTGAAGCTTTCTTT. Full variable domain (outside the CDR3, taken from reference TRBV19 and TRBJ1-1): DGGITQSPKYLFRKEGQNVTLSCEQNLNHDAMYWYRQDPGQGLRLIYYSQIVNDFQKGDIAEGYSVSREKKESFPLTVTSAQKNPTAFYLCASSTQGRYTEAFFGQGTRLTVV.

V gene TRBV30 combines with J gene TRBJ1-2, with a possible D match to TRBD1 (5 bases). V was clipped by 4 bases and J by 3 bases, with 12 bases between them. CDR1 is GTSNPN, CDR2 SVGIG, per germline (reference sequence). This CDR3 is 13 amino acids long. CDR3 in DNA: TGTGCCTGGACGGCAGGGTGGGACTATGGCTACACCTTC. Amino acid sequence: CAWTAGWDYGYTF.

This clone was observed a handful of times. The chain has TRBV6-4 and TRBJ1-6, with D unresolved. Germline loops: CDR1 MRHNA, CDR2 SNTAGT. V was pared by 8 bases and J by 3 bases, with 8 bases between. The CDR3 has 13 residues. CDR3 residues: CASQESYNSPLHF. CDR3 DNA: TGTGCCAGCCAGGAGAGCTATAATTCACCCCTCCACTTT.

The J gene is TRBJ2-5, the V gene TRBV27, with D perhaps matching TRBD1 (5 bases). V shed 5 bases and J shed 2 bases, with 15 bases lying between them. The CDR3 length is 15 residues. Germline V CDR1 and CDR2: MNHEY, SMNVEV (reference sequence). The CDR3 DNA reads as TGTGCCAGCAGTCTAGACAGATTTGGACAAGAGACCCAGTACTTC. Amino acids: CASSLDRFGQETQYF.

This clone has a handful of counts. The chain carries TRBV7-9 and TRBJ2-7, with D perhaps TRBD1 or TRBD2 (5 bases each). CDR1 is SEHNR and CDR2 is FQNEAQ in the germline V gene (reference sequence). Trimming removed 0 bases at V and 4 bases at J, with 13 bases between. CDR3 length: 15 residues. CDR3 nucleotide sequence: TGTGCCAGCAGCTTAGCTCCGGGACCGGAGTACGAGCAGTACTTC. The encoded protein is CASSLAPGPEYEQYF.

The rearrangement joins TRBV19 to TRBJ1-3, with 7 bases identical to TRBD1. This CDR3 is built from 15 residues. CDR1 is LNHDA, CDR2 SQIVND, per germline (reference sequence). Trimming cost V 5 bases and J 4 bases; bases outside gene matches: 8. The CDR3, as DNA: TGTGCCAGTAGTGTCACAGGGGAAATCGGAAACACCATATATTTT. Amino acids: CASSVTGEIGNTIYF. The full variable domain, with the rest looked up from reference TRBV19 and TRBJ1-3, is DGGITQSPKYLFRKEGQNVTLSCEQNLNHDAMYWYRQDPGQGLRLIYYSQIVNDFQKGDIAEGYSVSREKKESFPLTVTSAQKNPTAFYLCASSVTGEIGNTIYFGEGSWLTVV.

This sequence joins TRBV11-2 and TRBJ2-7, with no clear D. The V end was cut by 6 bases, the J end by 2 bases, with 8 bases between. Germline CDR1 and CDR2: SGHAT and FQNNGV. The CDR3 spans 12 residues. CDR3 nucleotides: TGTGCCAGCAGTCGGGTGGCCTACGAGCAGTACTTC. Protein product: CASSRVAYEQYF.

The chain has TRBV29-1 and TRBJ2-7; no firm D call. This CDR3 is built from 16 residues. The ends were cut back, 0 bases at V and 2 bases at J, with 17 bases in the middle. CDR1 is SQVTM and CDR2 is ANQGSEA in the germline V gene. CDR3 nucleotide sequence: TGCAGCGTTGAAGACGGGTCTACGATGGGGACCTACGAGCAGTACTTC. As protein: CSVEDGSTMGTYEQYF.

This clone came up once. The chain has TRBV11-2 and TRBJ2-1; no definite D call. The CDR3 has 12 residues. V gave up 2 bases and J gave up 9 bases, with 8 bases separating them. In germline, CDR1 is SGHAT, CDR2 FQNNGV. Here the CDR3 DNA reads TGTGCCAGCAGCTTACTTAGCCTTGAGCAGTTCTTC. Encoded protein: CASSLLSLEQFF.

The rearrangement joins TRBV30 to TRBJ1-2; D uncertain. Per germline, CDR1 GTSNPN and CDR2 SVGIG (reference sequence). Trimming took off 0 bases at V and 11 bases at J, with 16 bases between the two ends. CDR3 length: 13 residues. In DNA form, the CDR3 reads TGTGCCTGGAGTGTAGCCTTTGACCTCGGTTACACCTTC. The encoded protein is CAWSVAFDLGYTF.

V is TRBV28 and J is TRBJ1-1; D not resolved. V lost 5 bases, J lost 4 bases, and 8 bases lay in between. Looked up from germline, CDR1 is MDHEN and CDR2 is SYDVKM. This CDR3 region has 12 residues. Here the CDR3 DNA reads TGTGCCAGCAGTAGAGGATTCACTGAAGCTTTCTTT. Translation gives CASSRGFTEAFF.

This sequence joins TRBV6-6 and TRBJ2-1, with D maybe TRBD2 (7 bases). The V gene lost 6 bases and the J gene lost 6 bases, with 21 bases spanning the gap. The CDR3 has 16 amino acids. Germline values: CDR1 MNHNY, CDR2 SVGAGI (reference sequence). The CDR3 here is CASREYRGAGSNEQFF. The CDR3 bases are TGTGCCAGCAGAGAGTACCGGGGGGCAGGGTCCAATGAGCAGTTCTTC.

This clone was picked up one time. The chain joins TRBV6-6 to TRBJ2-7, with D possibly TRBD1 on 5 matching bases. The CDR3 totals 14 residues. Looked up from germline, CDR1 is MNHNY and CDR2 is SVGAGI (reference sequence). Trimming pared 6 bases from V and 3 bases from J, leaving 15 bases between. The chain's CDR3 is CASRDNPSFYEQYF. The CDR3 DNA is TGTGCCAGCAGGGACAATCCTAGTTTCTACGAGCAGTACTTC.

Relative to its sample, this clone is medium-sized. V is TRBV2 and J is TRBJ1-5; 9 nucleotides agree with TRBD1. The germline V gene has CDR1 SNHLY and CDR2 FYNNEI. J gave up 5 bases and V 6 bases, and 5 bases lay outside the gene matches. This CDR3 is 14 amino acids long. CDR3 in amino acids: CASRPTGGHQPQHF. CDR3 nucleotides: TGTGCCAGCAGACCGACAGGGGGACATCAGCCCCAGCATTTT.

The chain is built from TRBV7-9 and TRBJ2-7, with 11 bases aligning to TRBD2. The germline gives CDR1 SEHNR, CDR2 FQNEAQ (reference sequence). Trimming at V came to 5 bases and at J to 2 bases, leaving 8 bases not matched to a gene. This CDR3 spans 16 amino acids. Written as DNA, the CDR3 is TGTGCCAGCAGCCAAACTAGCGGGAGATCCCCCTACGAGCAGTACTTC. Translation gives CASSQTSGRSPYEQYF.

This rearrangement joins TRBV5-1 to TRBJ2-7, with D possibly being TRBD1 (5 bases). V lost 4 bases, J lost 2 bases, and 13 bases lay in between. The V gene's germline CDR1 is SGHRS and CDR2 YFSETQ. This CDR3 has 14 amino acids. The CDR3 DNA is TGCGCCAGCAGCGGACCAGGGTCGACCTACGAGCAGTACTTC. It translates to CASSGPGSTYEQYF.

The chain joins TRBV6-1 to TRBJ2-7; 7 nucleotides line up with TRBD1. From germline, CDR1 is MNHNS and CDR2 SASEGT. There are 14 residues in the CDR3. Trimming took 8 bases from V and 9 from J; bases not matched to a gene: 16. CDR3 sequence (DNA): TGTGCCAGCCGGCAGGACAGGCAAAAAGGAGGGCAGTACTTC. It translates to CASRQDRQKGGQYF.

The V call is TRBV30, the J call TRBJ1-2; D might be TRBD1 (6 bases). There are 14 residues in the CDR3. The V end lost 5 bases, the J end lost 3 bases, and 16 bases lay between the germline ends. Germline lookup yields CDR1 GTSNPN and CDR2 SVGIG (reference sequence). As DNA, the CDR3 is TGTGCCTGGGGGGGACACTCGGGAGACTATGGCTACACCTTC. Translation gives CAWGGHSGDYGYTF.

This chain joins TRBV5-1 and TRBJ1-4; no reliable D call. The germline V and J ends were trimmed by 0 bases and 8 bases, with 8 bases remaining between them. This CDR3 comprises 13 residues. In germline, CDR1 is SGHRS, CDR2 YFSETQ. CDR3 sequence: CASSLDRQEKLFF. Written as DNA, the CDR3 is TGCGCCAGCAGCTTGGACAGACAAGAAAAACTGTTTTTT.

In this sample, this clone turned up a few times. CDR3 sequence (DNA): TGTGCCACCAGCAGAGTCAGGGGGAACTATGGCTACACCTTC. Amino acids: CATSRVRGNYGYTF. The rearrangement uses TRBV15 and TRBJ1-2, with 7 bases identical to TRBD1. CDR1 LNHNV and CDR2 YYDKDF come from the germline V gene (reference sequence). The CDR3 length is 14 residues. V trimming: 1 base; J trimming: 2 bases; junction bases outside the gene matches: 1. The whole variable domain, remainder taken from reference TRBV15 and TRBJ1-2, is DAMVIQNPRYQVTQFGKPVTLSCSQTLNHNVMYWYQQKSSQAPKLLFHYYDKDFNNEADTPDNFQSRRPNTSFCFLDIRSPGLGDTAMYLCATSRVRGNYGYTFGSGTRLTVV.

Only a few counts were recorded for this clone. The chain links TRBV4-2 to TRBJ2-4; D ambiguous. Germline CDR1 reads LGHNA; CDR2 reads YNFKEQ. Trimming pared 0 bases from V and 4 bases from J, leaving 7 bases between. This CDR3 is 14 amino acids long. The CDR3 spells CASSQDPEKNIQYF. The CDR3 nucleotides read TGTGCCAGCAGCCAAGATCCGGAGAAAAACATTCAGTACTTC.

The gene calls are TRBV11-3 and TRBJ2-2; 9 nucleotides match TRBD2. V lost 6 bases to trimming and J lost 0 bases; unmatched junction nucleotides: 2. Per germline, CDR1 SGHNT and CDR2 YENEEA. The CDR3 is 15 residues long. In nucleotides, the CDR3 is TGTGCCAGCAGTAGCGGGGGAGCGAACACCGGGGAGCTGTTTTTT. Protein product: CASSSGGANTGELFF.

The chain has TRBV18 and TRBJ2-7; no firm D call. This CDR3 contains 14 residues. The germline V gene encodes CDR1 KGHSH and CDR2 LQKENI. V shed 3 bases and J shed 0 bases, with 9 bases lying between them. The CDR3 loop reads CASSPAQNSYEQYF. CDR3 coding DNA: TGTGCCAGCTCACCGGCACAGAACTCCTACGAGCAGTACTTC.

The gene calls are TRBV5-1 and TRBJ2-1, with 8 nucleotides matching TRBD2. After removal of 4 bases from V and 7 bases from J, the junction contained 10 bases not matched to a gene. CDR3 length equals 15 residues. Per the germline V gene, CDR1 is SGHRS and CDR2 is YFSETQ. The CDR3 loop is CASSTGLGARNEQFF. In DNA form, the CDR3 reads TGCGCCAGCAGCACGGGACTAGGGGCCCGAAATGAGCAGTTCTTC.

There are a few counts of this clone. The chain recombines TRBV6-1 with TRBJ1-6, with 7 bases that match TRBD1. J gave up 7 bases and V 5 bases, and 8 bases lay outside the gene matches. This CDR3 is built from 15 residues. Looked up from germline, CDR1 is MNHNS and CDR2 is SASEGT. The DNA of the CDR3 is TGTGCCAGCAGTCGCCGCCGGGACAGCAATTCACCCCTCCACTTT. Translated: CASSRRRDSNSPLHF.